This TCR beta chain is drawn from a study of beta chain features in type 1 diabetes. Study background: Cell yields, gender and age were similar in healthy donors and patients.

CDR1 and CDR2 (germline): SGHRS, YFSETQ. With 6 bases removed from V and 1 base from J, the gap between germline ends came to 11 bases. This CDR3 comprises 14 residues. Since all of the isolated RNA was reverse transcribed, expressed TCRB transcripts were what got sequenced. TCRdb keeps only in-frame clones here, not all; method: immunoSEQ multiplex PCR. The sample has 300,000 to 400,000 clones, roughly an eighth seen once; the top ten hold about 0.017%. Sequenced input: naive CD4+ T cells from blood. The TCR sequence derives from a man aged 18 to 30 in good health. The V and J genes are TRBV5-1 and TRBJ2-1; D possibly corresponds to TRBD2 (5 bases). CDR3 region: CASTPDSSYNEQFF. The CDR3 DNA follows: TGCGCCAGCACGCCGGACTCTTCCTACAATGAGCAGTTCTTC.